This T cell receptor (beta chain) appears in the sequencing data of a study of blood T cell repertoires in COVID-19. TCRdb keeps only in-frame clones here, not all; method: immunoSEQ multiplex PCR. The sample contains around 270,000 clones, around 86% of which appear only once. Trimming at V came to 6 bases and at J to 2 bases, leaving 7 bases not matched to a gene. Germline V CDR1 and CDR2: MDHEN, SYDVKM. The CDR3 length is 16 residues. Sequencing input: peripheral blood. V and J are TRBV28 and TRBJ2-5; 12 nucleotides align to TRBD2. The sequence was obtained from a woman in her fifties or sixties with COVID-19, enrolled during active disease. The CDR3 loop is CASSRRTSGNQETQYF. The CDR3 region has the DNA TGTGCCAGCAGCCGGAGGACTAGCGGGAATCAAGAGACCCAGTACTTC.